The 12 T cell receptor beta chains presented below share a single source sample, sequenced in a study of kidney transplant recipient with SARS-CoV-2 infection. TCRdb re-analysed the reads in MiXCR, keeping a single row per CDR3 protein. The sample records under 300,000 distinct CDR3 sequences, 29% being singletons. Here the sequenced sample was a blood sample, taken at baseline and between days 110 and 120 from a kidney transplant recipient. The origin of the receptors is a male patient aged 30 to 39 who had COVID-19 and was a kidney transplant recipient. These T cells may partly come from the graft donor.

As for this clonotype: This may stem from a read error, because a much larger clone lies one nucleotide away. The V call is TRBV20-1, the J call TRBJ1-2; D may be TRBD1 (6 bases). CDR3 size: 15 residues. With 4 bases removed from V and 4 bases from J, the gap between germline ends came to 19 bases. From germline, CDR1 is DFQATT and CDR2 SNEGSKA (reference sequence). Here the CDR3 DNA reads TGCAGTGCTAAAGATCCCCAGGGGCTTACCTATGGCTACACCTTC. Residues: CSAKDPQGLTYGYTF.

This clonotype was seen just once. A single base separates this from a much larger clone, so it may be a read error. The chain couples TRBV16 to TRBJ1-2, with D unresolved. CDR3 size: 17 residues. The germline V gene encodes CDR1 KGHSY and CDR2 FQNENV. CDR3 nucleotide sequence: TGTGCCAGCAGCGAAAAAAAGGTCGTTAGAAAGACCTATGGCTACGCCTTC. Residues: CASSEKKVVRKTYGYAF.

Concerning this clonotype itself: It may be a read error: a sequence one base away is much more abundant. The V gene is TRBV6-6, the J gene TRBJ1-2; no clear D gene. This CDR3 region has 17 residues. Trimming removed 4 bases from V and 4 bases from J, with 22 bases in between. Germline V lookup: CDR1 MNHNY, CDR2 SVGAGI (reference sequence). The CDR3 sequence: CASSCVRGGRRTYGYTF. DNA of the CDR3: TGTGCCAGCAGTTGCGTGCGAGGTGGGAGAAGGACCTATGGCTACACCTTC.

This clonotype has a count of ten or more. The chain employs TRBV20-1 and TRBJ2-7; 13 nucleotides align to TRBD2. Trimming at V came to 1 base and at J to 2 bases, leaving 2 bases not matched to a gene. The length of the CDR3 is 15 residues. Germline CDR1 is DFQATT and CDR2 is SNEGSKA (reference sequence). CDR3 residues: CSARGTSGSPYEQYF. CDR3 nucleotides: TGCAGTGCTAGAGGGACTAGCGGGAGCCCCTACGAGCAGTACTTC.

In its sample, this clonotype was seen many times. This sequence joins TRBV20-1 and TRBJ1-1; the match to TRBD1 covers 10 bases. The junction had 8 bases not matched to a gene; V was cut back by 6 bases and J by 1 base. Per germline, CDR1 DFQATT and CDR2 SNEGSKA (reference sequence). This CDR3 comprises 15 residues. The CDR3 sequence is CSAGPTGGENTEAFF. The CDR3 nucleotides read TGCAGTGCCGGCCCGACAGGGGGCGAGAACACTGAAGCTTTCTTT.

Remarks on this clonotype: One end of the junction does not line up with germline, which may come from a read error. The chain is built from TRBV28 and TRBJ1-1; D ambiguous. Germline V gene lookup returns CDR1 MDHEN and CDR2 SYDVKM. The CDR3 has 12 amino acids. The CDR3 DNA sequence: TGTGCCAGCAGTCTGGTGAACACTGAAGCTTTATTT. Amino acids: CASSLVNTEALF.

J is TRBJ2-5 and V is TRBV6-6, with D maybe TRBD2 (5 bases). The germline V and J ends were trimmed by 0 bases and 2 bases, with 13 bases remaining between them. Germline loops: CDR1 MNHNY, CDR2 SVGAGI (reference sequence). The CDR3 is 16 amino acids. CDR3 DNA: TGTGCCAGCAGTTACTCTGGGAGAAGCGGACAAGAGACCCAGTACTTC. Translating it yields CASSYSGRSGQETQYF.

In the case of this clonotype: This sequence may be a read error, since a much larger clone differs from it by one base. This chain uses TRBV7-9 with TRBJ1-2, with no clear D. The germline V gene encodes CDR1 SEHNR and CDR2 FQNEAQ (reference sequence). The length of the CDR3 is 14 residues. The CDR3 spells CANSPGTVVSGYTF. CDR3 sequence (DNA): TGTGCCAACAGCCCCGGAACCGTAGTCTCTGGCTACACCTTC.

In regard to this clonotype: A read error may be the cause here, since a much bigger clone is one base away. This chain joins TRBV5-1 and TRBJ1-1, with 7 bases aligning to TRBD1. The CDR3 has 16 residues. The germline gives CDR1 SGHRS, CDR2 YFSETQ. The CDR3: CASGLVRQGVNTEAFF. The CDR3 DNA is TGCGCCAGCGGCTTGGTGAGACAGGGTGTGAACACTGAAGCTTTCTTT.

On this clonotype itself: A much larger clone is a single base away; this may be a read error. V and J are TRBV2 and TRBJ2-5; 9 positions agree with TRBD1. Trimming removed 2 bases from V and 9 bases from J; junction bases left unmatched: 16. Germline CDR1 SNHLY, CDR2 FYNNEI. This CDR3 region has 17 residues. DNA for the CDR3: TGTGCCAGCAGTGAACAGAGACCGGGACAGGGTTCAAAGGCCCAGTACTTC. Translation: CASSEQRPGQGSKAQYF.

The chain is built from TRBV20-1 and TRBJ2-5; the D gene is possibly TRBD2 (5 bases). In germline, CDR1 is DFQATT, CDR2 SNEGSKA (reference sequence). The CDR3 is 13 residues long. V shed 3 bases and J shed 5 bases, with 13 bases lying between them. In nucleotides, the CDR3 is TGCAGTGCTAGGGACTCGGCTTGGGAGACCCAGTACTTC. Its protein is CSARDSAWETQYF.

This clonotype has only one observation. A junction end diverges from the germline sequence, so it may reflect a read error. J is TRBJ2-3 and V is TRBV28; no firm D call. The DNA end favors TRBJ2-1, so the J call may be wrong. This CDR3 is 16 amino acids long. Germline V lookup: CDR1 MDHEN, CDR2 SYDVKM. CDR3 residues: CACSLSPGSTGNEQFF. CDR3 DNA: TGTGCCTGCAGTTTGTCTCCCGGTTCTACGGGCAATGAGCAGTTCTTC.